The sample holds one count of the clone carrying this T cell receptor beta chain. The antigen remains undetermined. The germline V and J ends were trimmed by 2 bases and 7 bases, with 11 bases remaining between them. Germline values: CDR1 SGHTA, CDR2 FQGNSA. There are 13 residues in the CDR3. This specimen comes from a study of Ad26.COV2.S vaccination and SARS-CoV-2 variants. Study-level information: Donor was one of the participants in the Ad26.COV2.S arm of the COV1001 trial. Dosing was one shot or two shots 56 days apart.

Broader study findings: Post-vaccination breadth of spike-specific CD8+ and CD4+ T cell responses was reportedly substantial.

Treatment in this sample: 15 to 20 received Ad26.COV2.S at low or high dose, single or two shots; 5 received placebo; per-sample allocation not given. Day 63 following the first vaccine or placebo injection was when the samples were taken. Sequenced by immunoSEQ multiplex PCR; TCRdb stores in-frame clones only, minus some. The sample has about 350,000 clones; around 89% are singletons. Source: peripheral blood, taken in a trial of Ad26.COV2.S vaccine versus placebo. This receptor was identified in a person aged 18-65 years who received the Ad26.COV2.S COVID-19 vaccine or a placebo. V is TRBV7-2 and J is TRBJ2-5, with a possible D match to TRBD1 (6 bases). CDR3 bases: TGTGCCAGCAGCTTATCTCAGGGGAGGACCCAGTACTTC. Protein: CASSLSQGRTQYF.